A selection of T cell receptor beta chains follows, all from one sample in a study of blood T cells in healthy people across ages. TCRdb reprocessed the 5' RACE reads with MiXCR, giving one entry per CDR3 protein. Among roughly 800,000 distinct CDR3 sequences, 25% to 30% were seen once, and the ten largest hold around 2.9%. This same sample was also part of a study on T cells of mothers and their children.

Sequenced input: blood. These receptors came from a boy between 10 and 17 years old in good health. CDR3s include the opening cysteine and the closing phenylalanine or tryptophan. A D gene is named only where the DNA matches it firmly. Clone size is not always given. Where it is, it says once, few, many or a class for expanded clones.

CDR3,DNA,J,V,D,size
CASSSGTGSYFSGNTIYF,TGTGCCAGCAGCTCTGGGACCGGCAGTTACTTCTCTGGAAACACCATATATTTT,TRBJ1-3,TRBV11-2,-,-
CAISGLQGRETQYF,TGTGCCATCAGCGGCTTACAGGGTCGGGAGACCCAGTACTTC,TRBJ2-5,TRBV10-3,-,few
CASSLSFSGNIQHF,TGCGCCAGCAGCCTCTCCTTTTCGGGAAACATTCAGCACTTC,TRBJ2-4,TRBV4-1,-,few
CASSPPDSEQFF,TGTGCCAGCAGCCCGCCAGATAGTGAGCAGTTCTTC,TRBJ2-1,TRBV9,-,few
CASSPQARDGGEKLFF,TGCGCCAGCAGCCCCCAGGCCAGGGACGGGGGTGAAAAACTGTTTTTT,TRBJ1-4,TRBV4-1,-,-
CASSQVDGGETQYF,TGCGCCAGCAGCCAAGTCGACGGGGGAGAGACCCAGTACTTC,TRBJ2-5,TRBV4-1,-,many
CSAPRAVATEAFF,TGCAGTGCTCCGCGGGCCGTCGCCACTGAAGCTTTCTTT,TRBJ1-1,TRBV20-1,-,-
CSARASASRETQYF,TGCAGTGCTAGAGCTTCAGCCTCTAGGGAGACCCAGTACTTC,TRBJ2-5,TRBV20-1,-,-
CASSLRMLLGVRWKTQYF,TGTGCCAGCAGCTTACGCATGTTACTGGGGGTCAGGTGGAAGACCCAGTACTTC,TRBJ2-5,TRBV7-4,-,-
CASSEAVGLDEQYF,TGTGCCAGCAGTGAAGCCGTGGGGCTGGACGAGCAGTACTTC,TRBJ2-7,TRBV25-1,-,-
CASSLQEASSEQYF,TGTGCCAGCAGCTTACAGGAAGCCTCCTCCGAGCAGTACTTC,TRBJ2-7,TRBV7-8,-,-
CASSYNRGSQPQHF,TGTGCCAGCAGTTACAACAGGGGTTCGCAGCCCCAGCATTTT,TRBJ1-5,TRBV6-2/TRBV6-3,TRBD1,-
CASSLSRAGDEQFF,TGCGCCAGCAGCTTGTCCAGGGCCGGGGATGAGCAGTTCTTC,TRBJ2-1,TRBV5-1,-,-
CASSLSGGAVEQYF,TGTGCCAGCAGCTTATCGGGCGGAGCCGTGGAGCAGTACTTC,TRBJ2-7,TRBV13,-,-
CASSRRPIDTQYF,TGTGCCAGCAGCCGTCGGCCTATAGATACGCAGTATTTT,TRBJ2-3,TRBV7-2,-,few
CANSQNIYNEQFF,TGCGCCAACAGCCAAAACATCTACAATGAGCAGTTCTTC,TRBJ2-1,TRBV4-1,-,-
CSVPRLAGDLLFYEQYF,TGCAGTGTCCCGCGACTAGCGGGAGACCTACTTTTCTACGAGCAGTACTTC,TRBJ2-7,TRBV20-1,TRBD2,few
CATSRERSYGGAKNIQYF,TGTGCCACCAGCAGAGAAAGATCATATGGAGGGGCCAAAAACATTCAGTACTTC,TRBJ2-4,TRBV15,-,-
CRNTENSYEQYF,TGCAGGAATACAGAGAACTCCTATGAGCAGTACTTC,TRBJ2-7,TRBV20-1,-,-
CSAGTGEVNTEAFF,TGCAGCGCAGGGACAGGGGAGGTGAACACTGAAGCTTTCTTT,TRBJ1-1,TRBV29-1,TRBD1,few
CASSAVANTEAFF,TGTGCCAGCAGTGCGGTGGCGAACACTGAAGCTTTCTTT,TRBJ1-1,TRBV2,-,once
CSEDYGYTF,TGCAGCGAGGACTATGGCTACACCTTC,TRBJ1-2,TRBV29-1,-,-
CASSFSLRGSPLHF,TGTGCCAGCAGCTTCAGCCTCAGGGGTTCACCCCTCCACTTT,TRBJ1-6,TRBV14,-,-
CASSQDGWGGTEAFF,TGTGCCAGCAGCCAAGATGGGTGGGGGGGGACTGAAGCTTTCTTT,TRBJ1-1,TRBV3-1,-,-
CASSGSTEAFF,TGTGCCAGCAGCGGGAGTACTGAAGCTTTCTTT,TRBJ1-1,TRBV28,-,few
CASSFDQGRTYEQYF,TGTGCCAGCAGTTTTGATCAGGGGAGAACCTACGAGCAGTACTTC,TRBJ2-7,TRBV28,-,few
CASSFVRTDTQYF,TGTGCCAGCAGCTTTGTCCGCACAGATACGCAGTATTTT,TRBJ2-3,TRBV5-5,-,few
CASSYGTTRTDTQYF,TGTGCCAGCAGCTACGGGACCACACGCACAGATACGCAGTATTTT,TRBJ2-3,TRBV28,-,-
CSAPGLAGGRSYNEQFF,TGCAGTGCTCCTGGGCTAGCGGGGGGGAGGTCCTACAATGAGCAGTTCTTC,TRBJ2-1,TRBV20-1,TRBD2,-
CASSVGGLANSPLHF,TGTGCCAGCAGCGTAGGGGGGCTGGCCAATTCACCCCTCCACTTT,TRBJ1-6,TRBV9,-,-
CASSLGVGSGISDTQYF,TGTGCCAGCAGCTTAGGAGTGGGTAGCGGGATCAGCGATACGCAGTATTTT,TRBJ2-3,TRBV11-2,TRBD2,few